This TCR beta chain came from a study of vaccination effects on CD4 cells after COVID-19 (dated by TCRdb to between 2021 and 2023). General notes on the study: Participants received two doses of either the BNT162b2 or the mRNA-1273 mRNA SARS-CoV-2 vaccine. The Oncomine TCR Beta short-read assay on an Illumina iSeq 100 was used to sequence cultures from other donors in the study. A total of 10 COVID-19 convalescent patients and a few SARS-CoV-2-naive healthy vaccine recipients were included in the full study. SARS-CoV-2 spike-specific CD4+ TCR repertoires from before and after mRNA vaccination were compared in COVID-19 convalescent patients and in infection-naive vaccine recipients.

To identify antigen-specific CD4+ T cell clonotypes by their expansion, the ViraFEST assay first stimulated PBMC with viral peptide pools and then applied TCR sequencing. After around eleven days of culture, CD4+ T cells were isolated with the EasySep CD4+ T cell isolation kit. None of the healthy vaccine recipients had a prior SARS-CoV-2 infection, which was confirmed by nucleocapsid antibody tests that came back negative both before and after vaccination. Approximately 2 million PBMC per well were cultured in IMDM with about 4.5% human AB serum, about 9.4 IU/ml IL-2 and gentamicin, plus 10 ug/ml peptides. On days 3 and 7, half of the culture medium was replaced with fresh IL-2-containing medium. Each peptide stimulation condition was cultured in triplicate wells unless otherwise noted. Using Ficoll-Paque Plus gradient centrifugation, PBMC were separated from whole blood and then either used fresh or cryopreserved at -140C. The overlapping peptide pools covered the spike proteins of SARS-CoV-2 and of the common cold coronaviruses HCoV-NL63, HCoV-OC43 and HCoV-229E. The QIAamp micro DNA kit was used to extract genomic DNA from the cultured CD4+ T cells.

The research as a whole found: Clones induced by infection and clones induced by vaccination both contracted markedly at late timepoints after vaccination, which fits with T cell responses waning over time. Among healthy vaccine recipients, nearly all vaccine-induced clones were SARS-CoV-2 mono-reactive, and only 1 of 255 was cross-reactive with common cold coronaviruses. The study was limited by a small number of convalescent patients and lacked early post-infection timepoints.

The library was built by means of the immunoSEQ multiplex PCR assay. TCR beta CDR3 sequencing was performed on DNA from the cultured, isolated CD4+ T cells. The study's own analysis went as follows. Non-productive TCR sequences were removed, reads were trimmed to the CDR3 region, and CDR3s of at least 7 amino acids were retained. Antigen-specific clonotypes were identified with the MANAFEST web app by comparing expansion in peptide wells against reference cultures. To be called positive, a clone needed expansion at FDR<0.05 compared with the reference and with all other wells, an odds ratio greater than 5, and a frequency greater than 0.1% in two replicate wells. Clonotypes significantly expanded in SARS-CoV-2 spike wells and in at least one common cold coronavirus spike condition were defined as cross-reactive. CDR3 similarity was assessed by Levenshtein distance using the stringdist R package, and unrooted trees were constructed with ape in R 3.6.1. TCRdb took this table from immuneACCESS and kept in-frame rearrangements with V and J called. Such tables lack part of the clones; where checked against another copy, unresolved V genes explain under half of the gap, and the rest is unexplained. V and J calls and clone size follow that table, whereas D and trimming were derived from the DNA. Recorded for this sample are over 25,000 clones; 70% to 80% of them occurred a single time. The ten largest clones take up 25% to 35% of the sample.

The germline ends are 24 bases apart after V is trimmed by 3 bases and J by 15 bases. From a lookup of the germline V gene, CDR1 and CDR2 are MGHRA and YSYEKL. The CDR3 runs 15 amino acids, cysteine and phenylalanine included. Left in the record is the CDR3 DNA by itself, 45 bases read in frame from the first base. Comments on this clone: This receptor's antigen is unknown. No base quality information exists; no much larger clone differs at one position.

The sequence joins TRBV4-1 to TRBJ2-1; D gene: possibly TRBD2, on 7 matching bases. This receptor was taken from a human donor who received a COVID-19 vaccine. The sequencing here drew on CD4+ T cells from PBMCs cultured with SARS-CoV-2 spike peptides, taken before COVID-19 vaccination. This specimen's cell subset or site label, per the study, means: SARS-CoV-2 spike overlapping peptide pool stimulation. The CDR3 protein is CASSHPKGEGLIRFF. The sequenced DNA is TGCGCCAGCAGCCACCCCAAGGGGGAGGGATTAATAAGGTTCTTC.